Listed below are T cell receptor beta chains from one sample, sequenced in a study of human T cells and chemical hapten exposure. TCRdb processed the RACE reads anew with MiXCR; each CDR3 protein has one entry. The sample has around 180,000 distinct CDR3 sequences, 25% to 35% seen once. The material was whole blood, obtained in connection with sensitization to the hapten diphenylcyclopropenone (DPC). The receptors derive from a woman in her twenties or thirties with alopecia areata. Some clones in this sample may be carry-over from other donors' samples. CDR3s include the opening cysteine and the closing phenylalanine or tryptophan. The D gene is left open where the match is weak. The size entry is marked missing in some rows and otherwise reads once, few, many or a size class.

CDR3 DNA,CDR3 protein,J gene,clone size,D gene,V gene
TGTGCCAGCAGCCCTCCTAGTGAAGAGACCCAGTACTTC,CASSPPSEETQYF,TRBJ2-5,-,-,TRBV7-2
TGTGCCAGCAGCGTAGGAGCAAACACCGGGGAGCTGTTTTTT,CASSVGANTGELFF,TRBJ2-2,many,-,TRBV9
TGTGCCAGCAGCGCTTACAGGACCAACACTGAAGCTTTCTTT,CASSAYRTNTEAFF,TRBJ1-1,-,-,TRBV9
TGCAGCGTTGCGACAGGGGATATCACAGATACGCAGTATTTT,CSVATGDITDTQYF,TRBJ2-3,-,TRBD1,TRBV29-1
TGTGCCAGCAGCTCCCGGAGACAGGGCACCTTCGGAAACACCATATATTTT,CASSSRRQGTFGNTIYF,TRBJ1-3,few,TRBD1,TRBV3-1
TGTGCCAGCAGTTTGGGACATCATAATCAGCCCCAGCATTTT,CASSLGHHNQPQHF,TRBJ1-5,few,-,TRBV28
TGTGCCAGCAGCTTAATACCGGGGGGGAATTCACCCCTCCACTTT,CASSLIPGGNSPLHF,TRBJ1-6,few,-,TRBV7-3
TGTGCCAGCAGCTTAGCTCCCAATTCACCCCTCCACTTT,CASSLAPNSPLHF,TRBJ1-6,-,-,TRBV7-6
TGTGCCAGCAGCCAAGAGGCGGAGGGGCACCCGCTGGATACGCAGTATTTT,CASSQEAEGHPLDTQYF,TRBJ2-3,-,-,TRBV4-2
TGTGCCAGCAACTGGGGGGACCACTCCTACGAGCAGTACTTC,CASNWGDHSYEQYF,TRBJ2-7,few,-,TRBV27
TGCGCCAGCAGCCAAAACCCCCCGACAGCTACCGTTAAAGAGACCCAGTACTTC,CASSQNPPTATVKETQYF,TRBJ2-5,few,-,TRBV4-3
TGTGCCAGCAGTTACTCAGGGACAGGGGCACTAAATGAGCAGTTCTTC,CASSYSGTGALNEQFF,TRBJ2-1,-,TRBD1,TRBV6-2/TRBV6-3
TGTGCCATCATAAATTCTAGCGGGAGGGAGTCCTACAATGAGCAGTTCTTC,CAIINSSGRESYNEQFF,TRBJ2-1,-,TRBD2,TRBV10-3
TGCAGCGTTGAGGGCGGGAATAGCGAGCAGTACTTC,CSVEGGNSEQYF,TRBJ2-7,many,-,TRBV29-1
TGCGCCAGCAGCCAAGATCCGGGAATTTACAATGAGCAGTTCTTC,CASSQDPGIYNEQFF,TRBJ2-1,-,-,TRBV4-1
TGTGCCAGCAGTCTGGGACAGCGCTACGAGCAGTACTTC,CASSLGQRYEQYF,TRBJ2-7,-,TRBD1,TRBV27
TGCAGCGCTGGACAGGGGGTTGTGGAGACCCAGTACTTC,CSAGQGVVETQYF,TRBJ2-5,-,TRBD1,TRBV29-1
TGTGCCAGCAGTGAAGCCTTTAACTACGAGCAGTACTTC,CASSEAFNYEQYF,TRBJ2-7,few,-,TRBV6-1
TGTGCCAGCAGCTTGGAGCCTGGCAGCAACACAGATACGCAGTATTTT,CASSLEPGSNTDTQYF,TRBJ2-3,-,-,TRBV5-4
TGTGCCACCAGCCCGGGACAGCACAATCAGCCCCAGCATTTT,CATSPGQHNQPQHF,TRBJ1-5,few,TRBD1,TRBV15
TGTGCCAGCAGCTCCCTAGCGGGAGCCCTCACAGATACGCAGTATTTT,CASSSLAGALTDTQYF,TRBJ2-3,-,TRBD2,TRBV7-6